Listed below are T cell receptor beta chains from one sample, sequenced in a study of long-term antiretroviral therapy in people with HIV. TCRdb's copy holds only in-frame clones and misses some; the assay was immunoSEQ multiplex PCR. The sample contains over 10,000 clones, about 88% of which appear only once. Sequencing was performed on unsorted PBMCs, taken 2.1 years after starting antiretroviral therapy. Source of these receptors: a woman between 35 and 50 years old with HIV. Both conserved end residues are part of each CDR3. The order of the fields is CDR3 DNA, CDR3 protein, J gene, V gene, D gene. The D gene is left open where the match is weak.

cdr3_nt: TGTGCCATCAGTGCTGGCTTCGATCAGCCCCAGCATTTT
cdr3_aa: CAISAGFDQPQHF
j_call: TRBJ1-5
v_call: TRBV10-3
d_call: -

cdr3_nt: TGTGCCAGCAGCGGTAGCGGGGGCCGGACAGATACGCAGTATTTT
cdr3_aa: CASSGSGGRTDTQYF
j_call: TRBJ2-3
v_call: TRBV9
d_call: TRBD2

cdr3_nt: TGTGCCACCAGCAGAGAGTTGGTAGGGGCTGGGGAAAAACTGTTTTTT
cdr3_aa: CATSRELVGAGEKLFF
j_call: TRBJ1-4
v_call: TRBV15
d_call: -

cdr3_nt: TGTGCCAGCAGTTCCTTAGACAGGGAGACCTTC
cdr3_aa: CASSSLDRETF
j_call: TRBJ1-2
v_call: TRBV6-5
d_call: TRBD1

cdr3_nt: TGTGCCAGCAGTTACTCCGTGGCCGGAAACACCATATATTTT
cdr3_aa: CASSYSVAGNTIYF
j_call: TRBJ1-3
v_call: TRBV6-5
d_call: -

cdr3_nt: TGTGCCAGCAGCTTTTGGCGGGGGGGCCTATACGAGCAGTACTTC
cdr3_aa: CASSFWRGGLYEQYF
j_call: TRBJ2-7
v_call: TRBV7-9
d_call: TRBD2

cdr3_nt: TGTGCCACCAGCAGAGACAAGGCCCCAAGCTCCTATAATTCACCCCTCCACTTT
cdr3_aa: CATSRDKAPSSYNSPLHF
j_call: TRBJ1-6
v_call: TRBV15
d_call: -

cdr3_nt: TGCGCCAGCAGTCAGGACAGAGGGAGCTACGAGCAGTACTTC
cdr3_aa: CASSQDRGSYEQYF
j_call: TRBJ2-7
v_call: TRBV5-1
d_call: -

cdr3_nt: TGTGCCAGCAGCTTCTGGACAGGCCCTAGCGATGAGCAGTTCTTC
cdr3_aa: CASSFWTGPSDEQFF
j_call: TRBJ2-1
v_call: TRBV7-9
d_call: -

cdr3_nt: TGTGCCACCGCGGTCGGCAGGGGAAGGCTCACTGAAGCTTTCTTT
cdr3_aa: CATAVGRGRLTEAFF
j_call: TRBJ1-1
v_call: TRBV19
d_call: -

cdr3_nt: TGCGCCAGCAGCGGCGGAGGGACAGGGGCACCTTTAGCCTATGGCTACACCTTC
cdr3_aa: CASSGGGTGAPLAYGYTF
j_call: TRBJ1-2
v_call: TRBV5-1
d_call: TRBD1

cdr3_nt: TGTGCCAGCAGCCATACGGGACTCTTAGATACGCAGTATTTT
cdr3_aa: CASSHTGLLDTQYF
j_call: TRBJ2-3
v_call: TRBV11-3
d_call: -

cdr3_nt: TGCGCCAGCAGCACCCCGGGACTAGCGGGACTCTACGAGCAGTACTTC
cdr3_aa: CASSTPGLAGLYEQYF
j_call: TRBJ2-7
v_call: TRBV5-1
d_call: TRBD2

cdr3_nt: TGTGCCTCTAACGGGGGGAGCTCCTACAATGAGCAGTTCTTC
cdr3_aa: CASNGGSSYNEQFF
j_call: TRBJ2-1
v_call: TRBV10-3
d_call: TRBD2

cdr3_nt: TGTGCCAGCTCATCGGATCCGGGACAGCGAGGGGCCTACGAGCAGTACTTC
cdr3_aa: CASSSDPGQRGAYEQYF
j_call: TRBJ2-7
v_call: TRBV18
d_call: TRBD1